These 15 T cell receptor beta chains were all obtained from the same sample, sequenced in a study of shared clonotypes between healthy human individuals. TCRdb's copy holds only in-frame clones and misses some; the assay was immunoSEQ multiplex PCR. The table lists about 1,800,000 clones, approximately 94% of them singletons. The naive CD8 fraction comprised CD45RO-negative cells positively selected for CCR7 and excluded terminally differentiated effector memory CD45RA+ cells. The specimen was naive CD8+ T cells sorted from blood. The receptor set was obtained from a man aged 18 to 30 in good health.

The chain uses TRBV28 and TRBJ1-2; D unclear. Germline V CDR1 and CDR2: MDHEN, SYDVKM. This CDR3 spans 10 amino acids. Trimming took 6 bases from V and 6 from J, leaving 5 bases between them. CDR3 bases: TGTGCCAGCAGATTCAATGGCTACACCTTC. This codes for CASRFNGYTF.

The gene calls are TRBV7-9 and TRBJ1-4; the match to TRBD1 covers 9 bases. Germline loops: CDR1 SEHNR, CDR2 FQNEAQ (reference sequence). V trimming: 0 bases; J trimming: 6 bases; junction bases outside the gene matches: 2. This CDR3 has 15 amino acids. The CDR3 nucleotides read TGTGCCAGCAGCTTAGCGGGGACAGGGCATGAAAAACTGTTTTTT. This sequence encodes CASSLAGTGHEKLFF. Full variable domain (rest looked up from reference TRBV7-9 and TRBJ1-4): DTGVSQNPRHKITKRGQNVTFRCDPISEHNRLYWYRQTLGQGPEFLTYFQNEAQLEKSRLLSDRFSAERPKGSFSTLEIQRTEQGDSAMYLCASSLAGTGHEKLFFGSGTQLSVL.

This chain connects TRBV6-1 to TRBJ2-7; a weak D match, TRBD1 (5 bases). Per the germline V gene, CDR1 is MNHNS and CDR2 is SASEGT. The CDR3 runs to 13 residues. Between the trimmed V and J ends, which lost 7 bases and 1 base, there was a span of 11 bases. CDR3 sequence reads: CASKGASSYEQYF. As DNA, the CDR3 is TGTGCCAGCAAAGGGGCCTCTTCCTACGAGCAGTACTTC.

The chain recombines TRBV7-6 with TRBJ2-5; no reliable D call. Germline CDR1 reads SGHVS; CDR2 reads FNYEAQ. This CDR3 has 15 residues. V was clipped by 1 base and J by 5 bases, with 14 bases between them. The CDR3: CASSLGPSPHETQYF. The CDR3 DNA reads as TGTGCCAGCAGCTTAGGACCCTCCCCGCACGAGACCCAGTACTTC.

This clone was detected only once. The gene calls are TRBV27 and TRBJ2-7, with D perhaps TRBD2 (5 bases). Per germline, CDR1 MNHEY and CDR2 SMNVEV (reference sequence). Trimming took off 0 bases at V and 2 bases at J, with 11 bases between the two ends. This CDR3 region has 15 residues. This CDR3 reads CASSLSVEGTYEQYF. Here the CDR3 DNA reads TGTGCCAGCAGTTTATCAGTTGAGGGAACCTACGAGCAGTACTTC.

The rearrangement joins TRBV13 to TRBJ2-6; D possibly corresponds to TRBD1 (6 bases). From germline, CDR1 is PRHDT and CDR2 FYEKMQ (reference sequence). CDR3 size: 14 residues. Trimming took off 4 bases at V and 3 bases at J, with 7 bases between the two ends. The CDR3 loop is CASSYRVGANVLTF. The CDR3 nucleotides are TGTGCCAGCAGCTACAGGGTTGGGGCCAACGTCCTGACTTTC. The full variable domain, completed using reference TRBV13 and TRBJ2-6, is AAGVIQSPRHLIKEKRETATLKCYPIPRHDTVYWYQQGPGQDPQFLISFYEKMQSDKGSIPDRFSAQQFSDYHSELNMSSLELGDSALYFCASSYRVGANVLTFGAGSRLTVL.

The chain uses TRBV6-5 and TRBJ1-1, with D uncertain. Trimming removed 6 bases from V and 1 base from J, with 9 bases in between. Germline V gene lookup returns CDR1 MNHEY and CDR2 SVGAGI. CDR3 length: 13 amino acids. DNA for the CDR3: TGTGCCAGCAGCCCACAAGAGAACACTGAAGCTTTCTTT. This translates into CASSPQENTEAFF.

This chain connects TRBV28 to TRBJ2-7, with 7 bases lining up with TRBD1. V gave up 2 bases and J gave up 1 base; unmatched junction bases: 2. In germline, CDR1 is MDHEN, CDR2 SYDVKM. The CDR3 is 14 amino acids. The CDR3 DNA reads TGTGCCAGCAGTTTACTGGGACAGTCCTACGAGCAGTACTTC. Its protein is CASSLLGQSYEQYF.

This chain uses TRBV28 with TRBJ2-5, with D possibly called TRBD1 or TRBD2 (5 bases each). Deletions cut 7 bases from V and 5 bases from J, with 26 bases between. CDR1 and CDR2 from the germline V gene are MDHEN and SYDVKM. This CDR3 comprises 17 residues. Here the CDR3 DNA reads TGTGCCAGCACTGCCCGCTGGCGAGGGCAGGGTTTGGAGACCCAGTACTTC. It codes for CASTARWRGQGLETQYF.

The chain links TRBV4-3 to TRBJ1-2, with D unresolved. The ends were cut back, 0 bases at V and 6 bases at J, with 11 bases in the middle. The CDR3 loop spans 14 amino acids. Germline V lookup: CDR1 LGHNA, CDR2 YSLEER. For the CDR3, the DNA is TGCGCCAGCAGCCAAGACCTATCCAGTCATGGCTACACCTTC. Protein sequence: CASSQDLSSHGYTF.

As for this clone: Other DNA sequences in this specimen translate into the identical CDR3. The J gene is TRBJ2-1, the V gene TRBV27, with a tentative D call TRBD2 (7 bases). The CDR3 has 13 amino acids. CDR1 and CDR2 (germline): MNHEY, SMNVEV (reference sequence). The V and J ends lost 5 bases and 4 bases respectively, with 9 bases between them. CDR3 nucleotide sequence: TGTGCCAGCAGTGCGGGGGCGTACAATGAGCAGTTCTTC. Its translation is CASSAGAYNEQFF.

The gene calls are TRBV15 and TRBJ2-7, with TRBD1 identical over 10 bases. This CDR3 comprises 16 residues. The germline gives CDR1 LNHNV, CDR2 YYDKDF (reference sequence). The junction had 7 bases not matched to a gene; V was cut back by 0 bases and J by 5 bases. The CDR3 coding sequence is TGTGCCACCAGCAGAGATCGGGGACAGGGGATCCACGAGCAGTACTTC. This sequence encodes CATSRDRGQGIHEQYF. The whole variable domain, filled in from reference TRBV15 and TRBJ2-7, reads DAMVIQNPRYQVTQFGKPVTLSCSQTLNHNVMYWYQQKSSQAPKLLFHYYDKDFNNEADTPDNFQSRRPNTSFCFLDIRSPGLGDTAMYLCATSRDRGQGIHEQYFGPGTRLTVT.

CDR3 residues: CASSRGVVSYNEQFF. CDR3 in DNA: TGTGCCAGCAGCCGCGGAGTAGTCTCCTACAATGAGCAGTTCTTC. This chain connects TRBV14 to TRBJ2-1; no firm D call. Trimming pared 4 bases from V and 0 bases from J, leaving 10 bases between. The germline V gene has CDR1 SGHDN and CDR2 FVKESK. The CDR3 is 15 residues long.

This clone appeared a single time. The chain has TRBV9 and TRBJ2-1; 9 positions match TRBD1. CDR3 length: 16 amino acids. The germline V gene has CDR1 SGDLS and CDR2 YYNGEE. With 0 bases clipped from V and 8 bases from J, the junction kept 9 bases outside the gene matches. The CDR3 protein is CASSVGTGVWTDEQFF. CDR3 nucleotides: TGTGCCAGCAGCGTAGGGACAGGGGTTTGGACAGATGAGCAGTTCTTC.

The CDR3 region has the DNA TGTGCCAGCAGTTTACAGGGTTTTCGGCCCTACGAGCAGTACTTC. Translation: CASSLQGFRPYEQYF. The chain links TRBV27 to TRBJ2-7; weak D call: TRBD1 (5 bases). The CDR3 contains 15 residues. CDR1 is MNHEY, CDR2 SMNVEV, per germline (reference sequence). With 2 bases removed from V and 2 bases from J, the gap between germline ends came to 13 bases.